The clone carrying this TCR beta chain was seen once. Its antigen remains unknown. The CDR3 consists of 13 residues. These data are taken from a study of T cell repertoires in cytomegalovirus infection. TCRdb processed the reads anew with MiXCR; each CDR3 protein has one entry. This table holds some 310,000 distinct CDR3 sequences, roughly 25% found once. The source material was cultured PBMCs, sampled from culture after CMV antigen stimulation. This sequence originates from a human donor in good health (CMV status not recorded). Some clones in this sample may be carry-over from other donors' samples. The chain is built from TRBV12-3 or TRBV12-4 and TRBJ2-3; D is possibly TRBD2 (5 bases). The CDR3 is CVTRRRTTDTQYF. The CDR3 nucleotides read TGTGTCACCCGGCGGAGGACCACAGATACGCAGTATTTT.